Here is one T cell receptor (beta chain) with its context. In this sample, this clone turned up once. The target of this receptor is not known. No base quality information exists; no much larger clone differs at one position. TCRbeta CDR3 regions were amplified from genomic DNA by means of the immunoSEQ Assay, a bias-controlled multiplex PCR. From the authors' description of their analysis: Within the assay, amplification of reference gene primers was used to estimate how many nucleated cells each sample contained. Sequence reads were collapsed and filtered to measure the absolute abundance of every unique TCRbeta CDR3 rearrangement. Productive Simpson clonality was computed per sample as the square root of Simpson's diversity index over productive rearrangements. TCRdb obtained this table from immuneACCESS and retained in-frame rearrangements with V and J assigned. These tables miss some clones; where compared with another copy, unresolved V genes account for less than half of the shortfall, and the remainder is unexplained. D and trimming were read from the DNA, whereas the V and J calls and clone size are those reported in that table. For this sample the table gives 150,000 to 250,000 clones, of which 70% to 85% were detected only once. Approximately 7.2% of the sample comes from the top ten.

The collaborating institutions used their own protocols to collect whole blood in K2EDTA tubes. Collaborator samples were shipped for TCRbeta analysis as frozen whole blood, isolated PBMCs, or DNA extracted from either sample type. V gives up 6 bases and J gives up 5 bases, and the segment between their germline ends measures 22 bases. Reading from cysteine to phenylalanine, the CDR3 counts 16 amino acids. Only CDR3 DNA remains: 48 bases, in frame from the first base. CDR1 and CDR2 were assigned from the germline V gene (reference sequence) as LNHDA and SQIVND. The record originates from a study of blood T cell repertoires in COVID-19 (dated by TCRdb to about 2020). With respect to the entire study: Collaborator samples came from the United States, Italy and Spain and covered acute and convalescent phases of COVID-19. The prospective study material was composed of cDNA or gDNA derived from T cells, B-cell-depleted T cells, or PBMCs. Deeply sampled blood TCRbeta repertoires from subjects exposed to, actively infected with, or recovered from COVID-19 were included in the dataset. A freely available public database, intended as a resource for researchers studying the immune response to SARS-CoV-2, is where the repertoires were released. Samples came from the ongoing ImmuneRACE study (first 160 participants) plus 1,254 subjects from 6 global collaborators. Nearly every sample came with metadata listing a de-identified subject ID, COVID-19 status, age in years and sex. Where available, HLA class I and class II types were taken from metadata supplied by the sample provider and were not determined by assay-based typing.

Broad study findings and their caveats: The quantity of clinical and demographic metadata differed by source and by participant and was supplied without curation.

This receptor was taken from a human donor with acute or convalescent COVID-19. The donor label of this sample is uncertain. Specimen: peripheral blood. This receptor chain uses TRBV19 and TRBJ1-1, and possibly TRBD1, on 6 matching bases. The CDR3 reads as follows: CASSLTYGYRETEAFF. DNA sequence: TGTGCCAGTAGCCTTACTTACGGATACAGGGAGACTGAAGCTTTCTTT.